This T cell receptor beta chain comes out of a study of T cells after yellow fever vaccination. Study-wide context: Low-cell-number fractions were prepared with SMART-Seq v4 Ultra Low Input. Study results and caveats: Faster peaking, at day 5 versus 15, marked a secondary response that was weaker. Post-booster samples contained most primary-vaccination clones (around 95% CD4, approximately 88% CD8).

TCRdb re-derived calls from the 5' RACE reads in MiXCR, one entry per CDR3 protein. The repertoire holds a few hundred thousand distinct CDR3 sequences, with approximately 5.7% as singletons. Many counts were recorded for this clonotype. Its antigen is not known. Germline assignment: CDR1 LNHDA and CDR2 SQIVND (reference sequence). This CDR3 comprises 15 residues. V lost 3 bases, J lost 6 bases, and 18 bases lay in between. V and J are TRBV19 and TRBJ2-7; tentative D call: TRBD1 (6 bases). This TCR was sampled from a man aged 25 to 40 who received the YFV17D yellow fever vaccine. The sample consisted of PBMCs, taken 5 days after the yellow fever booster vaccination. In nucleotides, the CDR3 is TGTGCCAGTAGTATTTCCCCAGGGGAGTGGAGCGAGCAGTACTTC. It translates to CASSISPGEWSEQYF.